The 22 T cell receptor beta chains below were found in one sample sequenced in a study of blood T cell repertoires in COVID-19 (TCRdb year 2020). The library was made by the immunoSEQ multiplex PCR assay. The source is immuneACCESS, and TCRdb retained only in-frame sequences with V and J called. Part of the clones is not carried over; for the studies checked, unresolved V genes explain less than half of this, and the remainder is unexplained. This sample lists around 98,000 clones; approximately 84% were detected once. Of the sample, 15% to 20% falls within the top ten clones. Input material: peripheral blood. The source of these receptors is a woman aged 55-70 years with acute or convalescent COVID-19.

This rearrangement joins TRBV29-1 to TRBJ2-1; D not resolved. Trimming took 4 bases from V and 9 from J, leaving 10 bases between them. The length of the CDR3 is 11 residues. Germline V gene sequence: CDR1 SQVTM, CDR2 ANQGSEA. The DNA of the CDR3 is TGCAGCGTTGGAGGTTCGGGTGAGCAGTTCTTC. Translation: CSVGGSGEQFF.

As DNA, the CDR3 is TGTGCCAGCAGCGCAAGGACAGGGAACTATGGCTACACCTTC. Translating gives CASSARTGNYGYTF. The rearrangement links TRBV7-2 to TRBJ1-2, with TRBD1 identical over 8 bases. V shed 5 bases, J shed 2 bases, and the junction held 4 bases outside the gene matches. The CDR3 has 14 residues. From germline, CDR1 is SGHTA and CDR2 FQGNSA.

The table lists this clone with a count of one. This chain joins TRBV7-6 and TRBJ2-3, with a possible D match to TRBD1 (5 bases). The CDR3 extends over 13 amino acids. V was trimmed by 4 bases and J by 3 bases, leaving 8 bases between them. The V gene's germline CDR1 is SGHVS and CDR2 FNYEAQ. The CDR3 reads CASSSRQTDTQYF. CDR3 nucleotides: TGTGCCAGCAGCTCGCGACAGACAGATACGCAGTATTTT. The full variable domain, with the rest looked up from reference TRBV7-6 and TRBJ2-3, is GAGVSQSPRYKVTKRGQDVALRCDPISGHVSLYWYRQALGQGPEFLTYFNYEAQQDKSGLPNDRFSAERPEGSISTLTIQRTEQRDSAMYRCASSSRQTDTQYFGPGTRLTVL.

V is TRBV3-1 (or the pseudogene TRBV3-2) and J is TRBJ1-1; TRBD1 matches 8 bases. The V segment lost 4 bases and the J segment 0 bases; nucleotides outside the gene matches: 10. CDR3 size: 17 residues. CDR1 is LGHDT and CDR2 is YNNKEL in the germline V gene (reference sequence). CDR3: CASSLTTGEGVNTEAFF. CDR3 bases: TGTGCCAGCAGCCTCACGACAGGGGAAGGGGTGAACACTGAAGCTTTCTTT.

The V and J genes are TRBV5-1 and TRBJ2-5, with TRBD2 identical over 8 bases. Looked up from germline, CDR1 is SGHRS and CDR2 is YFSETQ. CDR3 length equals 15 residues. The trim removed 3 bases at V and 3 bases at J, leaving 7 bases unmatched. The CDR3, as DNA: TGCGCCAGCAGCTCGTTAGCGGGGAGTAAAGAGACCCAGTACTTC. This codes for CASSSLAGSKETQYF.

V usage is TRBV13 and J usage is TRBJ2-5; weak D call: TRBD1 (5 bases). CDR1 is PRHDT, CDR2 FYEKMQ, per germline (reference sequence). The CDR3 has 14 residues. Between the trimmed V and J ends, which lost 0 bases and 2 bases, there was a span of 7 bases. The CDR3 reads CASSLGRGQETQYF. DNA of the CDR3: TGTGCCAGCAGCTTAGGTAGGGGTCAAGAGACCCAGTACTTC.

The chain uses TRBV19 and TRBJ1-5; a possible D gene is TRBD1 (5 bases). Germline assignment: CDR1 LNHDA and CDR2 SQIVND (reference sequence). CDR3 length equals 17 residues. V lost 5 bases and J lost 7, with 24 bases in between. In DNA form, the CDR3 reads TGTGCCAGTAGTCTTAGACCTCCTGGCAGGACAATACAGCCCCAGCATTTT. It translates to CASSLRPPGRTIQPQHF.

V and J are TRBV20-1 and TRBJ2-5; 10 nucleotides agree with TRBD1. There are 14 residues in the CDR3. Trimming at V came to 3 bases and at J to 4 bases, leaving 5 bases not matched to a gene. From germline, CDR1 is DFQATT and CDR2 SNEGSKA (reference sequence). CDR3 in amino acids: CSASPGQGPETQYF. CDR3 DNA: TGCAGTGCTAGTCCGGGACAGGGGCCAGAGACCCAGTACTTC.

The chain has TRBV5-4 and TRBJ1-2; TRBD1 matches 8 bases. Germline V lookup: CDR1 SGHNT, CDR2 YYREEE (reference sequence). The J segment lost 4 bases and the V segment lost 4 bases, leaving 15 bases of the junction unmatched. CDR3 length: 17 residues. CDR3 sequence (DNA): TGTGCCAGCAGCGTTCCCCCTCGACAGGGGACACGCTATGGCTACACCTTC. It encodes CASSVPPRQGTRYGYTF. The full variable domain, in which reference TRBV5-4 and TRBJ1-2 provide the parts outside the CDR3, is ETGVTQSPTHLIKTRGQQVTLRCSSQSGHNTVSWYQQALGQGPQFIFQYYREEENGRGNFPPRFSGLQFPNYSSELNVNALELDDSALYLCASSVPPRQGTRYGYTFGSGTRLTVV.

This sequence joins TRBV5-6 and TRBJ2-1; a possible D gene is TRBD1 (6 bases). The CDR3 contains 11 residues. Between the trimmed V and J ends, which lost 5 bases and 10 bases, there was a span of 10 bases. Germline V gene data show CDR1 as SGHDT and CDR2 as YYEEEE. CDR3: CASRRDREQFF. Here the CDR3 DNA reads TGTGCCAGCAGACGAGACAGGGAGCAGTTCTTC.

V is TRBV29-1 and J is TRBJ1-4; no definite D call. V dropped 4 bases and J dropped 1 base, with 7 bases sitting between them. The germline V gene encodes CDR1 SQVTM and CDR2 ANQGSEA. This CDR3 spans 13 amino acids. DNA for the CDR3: TGCAGCGTTGTGGGCGTAACTAATGAAAAACTGTTTTTT. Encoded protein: CSVVGVTNEKLFF.

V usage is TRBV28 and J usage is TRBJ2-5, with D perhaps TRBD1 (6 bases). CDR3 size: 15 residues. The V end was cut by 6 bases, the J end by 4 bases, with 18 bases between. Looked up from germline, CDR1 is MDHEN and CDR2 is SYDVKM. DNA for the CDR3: TGTGCCAGCAGCCCCCCTGGCAGGGGACGAGAGACCCAGTACTTC. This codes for CASSPPGRGRETQYF. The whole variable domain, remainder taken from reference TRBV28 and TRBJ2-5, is DVKVTQSSRYLVKRTGEKVFLECVQDMDHENMFWYRQDPGLGLRLIYFSYDVKMKEKGDIPEGYSVSREKKERFSLILESASTNQTSMYLCASSPPGRGRETQYFGPGTRLLVL.

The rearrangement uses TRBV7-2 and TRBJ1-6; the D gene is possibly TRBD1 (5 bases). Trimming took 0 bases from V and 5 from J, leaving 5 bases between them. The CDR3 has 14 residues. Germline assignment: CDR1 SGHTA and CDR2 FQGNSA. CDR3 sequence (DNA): TGTGCCAGCAGCTTAGCAGGGGATAATTCACCCCTCCACTTT. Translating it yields CASSLAGDNSPLHF.

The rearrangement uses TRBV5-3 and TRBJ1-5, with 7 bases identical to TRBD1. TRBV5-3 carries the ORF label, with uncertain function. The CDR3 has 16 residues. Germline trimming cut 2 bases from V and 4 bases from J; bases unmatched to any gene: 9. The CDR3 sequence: CARSLGWPGGNQPQHF. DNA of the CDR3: TGTGCCAGAAGCTTAGGGTGGCCAGGGGGGAATCAGCCCCAGCATTTT.

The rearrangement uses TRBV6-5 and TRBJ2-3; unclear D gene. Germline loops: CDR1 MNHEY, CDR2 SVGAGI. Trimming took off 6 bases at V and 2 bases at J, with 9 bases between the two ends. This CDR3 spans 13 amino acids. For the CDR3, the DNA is TGTGCCAGCAGCGAGATATTCACAGATACGCAGTATTTT. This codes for CASSEIFTDTQYF.

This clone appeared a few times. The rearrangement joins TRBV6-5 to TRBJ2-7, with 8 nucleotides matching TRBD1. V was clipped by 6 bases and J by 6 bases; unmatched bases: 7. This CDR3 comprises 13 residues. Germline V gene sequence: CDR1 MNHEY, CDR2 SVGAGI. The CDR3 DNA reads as TGTGCCAGCAGATCGGACAGGGTATCCGAGCAGTACTTC. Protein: CASRSDRVSEQYF.

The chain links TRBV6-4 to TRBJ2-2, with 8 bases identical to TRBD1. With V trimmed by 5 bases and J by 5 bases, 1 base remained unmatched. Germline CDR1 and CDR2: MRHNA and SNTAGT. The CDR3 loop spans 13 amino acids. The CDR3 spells CASSRDRTGELFF. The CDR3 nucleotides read TGTGCCAGCAGTAGGGACAGGACCGGGGAGCTGTTTTTT.

The CDR3 protein is CASSVSGVEPQHF. Here the CDR3 DNA reads TGTGCCAGTAGTGTGTCAGGGGTGGAGCCCCAGCATTTT. The V gene is TRBV19, the J gene TRBJ1-5; possible D gene TRBD1, 6 bases. V shed 5 bases and J shed 8 bases, with 13 bases lying between them. This CDR3 spans 13 amino acids. Germline loops: CDR1 LNHDA, CDR2 SQIVND (reference sequence).

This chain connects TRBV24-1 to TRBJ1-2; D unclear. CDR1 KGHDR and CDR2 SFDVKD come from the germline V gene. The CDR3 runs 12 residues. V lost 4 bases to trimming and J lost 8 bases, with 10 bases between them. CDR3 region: CATSDPNRGYTF. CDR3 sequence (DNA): TGTGCCACCAGTGACCCGAATCGGGGCTACACCTTC.

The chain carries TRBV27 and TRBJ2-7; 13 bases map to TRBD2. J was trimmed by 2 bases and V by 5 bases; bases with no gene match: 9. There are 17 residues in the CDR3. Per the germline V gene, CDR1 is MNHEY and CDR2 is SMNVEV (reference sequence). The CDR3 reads CASSVTSGGRTAYEQYF. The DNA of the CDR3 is TGTGCCAGCAGTGTGACTAGCGGGGGGCGAACCGCCTACGAGCAGTACTTC.

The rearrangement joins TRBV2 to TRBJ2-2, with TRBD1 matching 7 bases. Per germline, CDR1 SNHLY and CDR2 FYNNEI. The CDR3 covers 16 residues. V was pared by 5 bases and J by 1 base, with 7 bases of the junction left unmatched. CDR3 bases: TGTGCCAGCAGTTTACAGGGGACCAAGAACACCGGGGAGCTGTTTTTT. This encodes CASSLQGTKNTGELFF.

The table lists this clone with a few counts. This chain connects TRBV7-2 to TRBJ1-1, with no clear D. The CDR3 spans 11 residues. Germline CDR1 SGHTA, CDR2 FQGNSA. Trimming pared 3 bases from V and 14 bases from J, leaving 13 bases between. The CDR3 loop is CASSFVLGTFF. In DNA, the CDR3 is TGTGCCAGCAGCTTTGTACTAGGTACCTTCTTT.